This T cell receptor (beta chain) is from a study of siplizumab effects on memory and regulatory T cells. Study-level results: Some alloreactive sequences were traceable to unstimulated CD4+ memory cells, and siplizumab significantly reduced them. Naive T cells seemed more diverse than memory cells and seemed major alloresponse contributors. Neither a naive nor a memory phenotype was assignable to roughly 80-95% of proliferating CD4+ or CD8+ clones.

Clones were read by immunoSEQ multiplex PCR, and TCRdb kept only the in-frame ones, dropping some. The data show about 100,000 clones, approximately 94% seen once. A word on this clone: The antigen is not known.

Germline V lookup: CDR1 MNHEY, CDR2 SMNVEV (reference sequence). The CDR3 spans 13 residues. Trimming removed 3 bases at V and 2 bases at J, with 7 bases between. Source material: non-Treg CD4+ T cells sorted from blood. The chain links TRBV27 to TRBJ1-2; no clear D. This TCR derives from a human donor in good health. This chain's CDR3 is CASSLAENYGYTF. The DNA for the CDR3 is TGTGCCAGCAGTTTGGCGGAAAACTATGGCTACACCTTC.